This T cell receptor (beta chain) is from a study of early T cells in non-severe SARS-CoV-2 infection. Study-wide results and caveats: VDJdb matching favored anti-spike CD8 responses, missing private and CD4 specificities.

MiXCR, applied by TCRdb to the 5' RACE reads, yields one record per CDR3 protein. Of tens of thousands of distinct CDR3 sequences listed, less than 7.5% are singletons. About this clonotype itself: Its specificity is not known.

This CDR3 has 14 residues. J lost 7 bases, V lost 5 bases, and 8 bases had no gene match. Germline V CDR1 and CDR2: KGHSH, LQKENI. The rearrangement links TRBV18 to TRBJ2-1; 7 nucleotides line up with TRBD1. The specimen comprised whole blood, sampled at baseline. This receptor was obtained from an adult who was a healthcare worker with PCR-confirmed SARS-CoV-2 infection or an uninfected control (not recorded which). The CDR3 region is CASSSTGYLNEQFF. In DNA form, the CDR3 reads TGTGCCAGCTCATCGACAGGGTATTTGAATGAGCAGTTCTTC. Full variable domain (remainder filled in from reference TRBV18 and TRBJ2-1): NAGVMQNPRHLVRRRGQEARLRCSPMKGHSHVYWYRQLPEEGLKFMVYLQKENIIDESGMPKERFSAEFPKEGPSILRIQQVVRGDSAAYFCASSSTGYLNEQFFGPGTRLTVL.